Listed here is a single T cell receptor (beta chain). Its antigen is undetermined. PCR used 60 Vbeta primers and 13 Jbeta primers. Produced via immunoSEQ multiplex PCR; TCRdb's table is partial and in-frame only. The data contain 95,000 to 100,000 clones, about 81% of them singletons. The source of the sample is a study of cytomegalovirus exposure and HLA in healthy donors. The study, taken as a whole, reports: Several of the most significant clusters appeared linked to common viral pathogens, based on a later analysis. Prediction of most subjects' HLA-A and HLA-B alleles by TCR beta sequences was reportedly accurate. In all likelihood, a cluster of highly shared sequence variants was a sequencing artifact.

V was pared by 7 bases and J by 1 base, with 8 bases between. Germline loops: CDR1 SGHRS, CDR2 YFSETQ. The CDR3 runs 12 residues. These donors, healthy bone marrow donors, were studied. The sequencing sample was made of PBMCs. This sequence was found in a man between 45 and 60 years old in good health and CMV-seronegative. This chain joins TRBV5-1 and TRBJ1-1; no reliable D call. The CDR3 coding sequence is TGCGCCAGCGGGAGTAAGAACACTGAAGCTTTCTTT. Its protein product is CASGSKNTEAFF.